This TCR beta chain was captured by sequencing in a study of control samples from healthy donors and cancer patients. The CDR3 length is 15 residues. Trimming stripped 3 bases from V and 4 bases from J, with 15 bases between. Repertoires were generated with immunoSEQ multiplex PCR, while TCRdb's copy carries only in-frame clones and drops some. The table includes 100,000 to 150,000 clones, roughly 91% detected once. The sequence was obtained from a middle-aged man in good health. The specimen sequenced was blood. The V gene is TRBV23-1, the J gene TRBJ1-2; maybe TRBD1 (5 bases). TRBV23-1 is labeled an ORF, and its function is uncertain. The CDR3 sequence: CASSQRDQAGYGYTF. The CDR3 coding sequence is TGCGCCAGCAGTCAGCGGGACCAAGCGGGCTATGGCTACACCTTC.